The next 21 T cell receptor beta chains were all read from a single sample in a study of T cell changes during pregnancy in multiple sclerosis. Profiling relied on immunoSEQ multiplex PCR, and the TCRdb table lists in-frame clones only, not all of them. The sample holds tens of thousands of clones, roughly nine tenths seen once. Sequenced here: CD4+ T cells from peripheral blood mononuclear cells, sampled in the second trimester of pregnancy. The receptors derive from a female donor with multiple sclerosis, enrolled in a pregnancy study.

The chain is built from TRBV9 and TRBJ1-1; D possibly corresponds to TRBD1 (6 bases). This CDR3 region has 15 residues. Germline V CDR1 and CDR2: SGDLS, YYNGEE. Trimming removed 2 bases at V and 4 bases at J, with 15 bases between. The CDR3 region is CASSVRGGVGTEAFF. The CDR3 DNA follows: TGTGCCAGCAGCGTGAGGGGGGGTGTGGGCACTGAAGCTTTCTTT.

This clone was seen only once. The chain uses TRBV9 and TRBJ1-2; 7 bases are a match to TRBD1. With 3 bases clipped from V and 8 bases from J, the junction kept 10 bases outside the gene matches. The germline V gene has CDR1 SGDLS and CDR2 YYNGEE. This CDR3 contains 14 residues. The CDR3 spells CASSADLEGGGYTF. The CDR3 DNA is TGTGCCAGCAGCGCCGACCTTGAAGGGGGCGGCTACACCTTC. Looking up the rest from reference TRBV9 and TRBJ1-2 gives the full variable domain: DSGVTQTPKHLITATGQRVTLRCSPRSGDLSVYWYQQSLDQGLQFLIQYYNGEERAKGNILERFSAQQFPDLHSELNLSSLELGDSALYFCASSADLEGGGYTFGSGTRLTVV.

This chain connects TRBV5-1 to TRBJ2-1, with 7 nucleotides matching TRBD2. Germline V gene sequence: CDR1 SGHRS, CDR2 YFSETQ. Unmatched junction bases numbered 8, after V lost 4 bases and J lost 4 bases. This CDR3 comprises 15 residues. The CDR3 nucleotides read TGCGCCAGCAGCCCATTAGCGGGCCCGTACAATGAGCAGTTCTTC. Translated: CASSPLAGPYNEQFF.

The chain has TRBV9 and TRBJ1-2, with D possibly matching TRBD1 (6 bases). The V end lost 0 bases, the J end lost 2 bases, and 8 bases lay between the germline ends. The CDR3 contains 14 residues. Germline-derived CDR1 and CDR2 are SGDLS and YYNGEE. CDR3: CASSVDTGNYGYTF. CDR3 DNA sequence: TGTGCCAGCAGCGTAGATACAGGGAACTATGGCTACACCTTC.

The V and J genes are TRBV11-1 and TRBJ2-4; D might be TRBD1 (5 bases). This CDR3 comprises 17 residues. Per the germline V gene, CDR1 is SGHAT and CDR2 is FQDESV (reference sequence). V lost 2 bases, J lost 5 bases, and 19 bases lay in between. CDR3 nucleotides: TGTGCCAGCAGCTTATCATATCCCTCGCCGACAGAAAACATTCAGTACTTC. Translated, it gives CASSLSYPSPTENIQYF.

The chain employs TRBV11-2 and TRBJ2-3, with 11 nucleotides matching TRBD2. Per the germline V gene, CDR1 is SGHAT and CDR2 is FQNNGV. Unmatched junction bases numbered 7, after V lost 1 base and J lost 4 bases. The length of the CDR3 is 17 residues. This chain's CDR3 is CASSLVGGTSGADTQYF. CDR3 DNA sequence: TGTGCCAGCAGCTTAGTTGGTGGGACTAGCGGTGCAGATACGCAGTATTTT.

The chain joins TRBV14 to TRBJ2-3; no firm D call. Per germline, CDR1 SGHDN and CDR2 FVKESK. This CDR3 is built from 16 residues. Trimming stripped 0 bases from V and 4 bases from J, with 14 bases between. The chain's CDR3 is CASSQDHRRGPDTQYF. The CDR3 nucleotides are TGTGCCAGCAGCCAAGACCATCGCCGTGGGCCAGATACGCAGTATTTT.

The V and J genes are TRBV5-5 and TRBJ2-1; D might be TRBD1 (6 bases). Germline loops: CDR1 SGHKS, CDR2 YYEKEE (reference sequence). The CDR3 spans 16 residues. Trimming stripped 0 bases from V and 0 bases from J, with 10 bases between. As DNA, the CDR3 is TGTGCCAGCAGCTTGGCGGGACATAGCTCCTACAATGAGCAGTTCTTC. As protein: CASSLAGHSSYNEQFF. Filled out from reference TRBV5-5 and TRBJ2-1, the complete variable domain reads DAGVTQSPTHLIKTRGQQVTLRCSPISGHKSVSWYQQVLGQGPQFIFQYYEKEERGRGNFPDRFSARQFPNYSSELNVNALLLGDSALYLCASSLAGHSSYNEQFFGPGTRLTVL.

The count of this clone is one. The chain employs TRBV28 and TRBJ2-1; TRBD1 agrees at 9 bases. The germline gives CDR1 MDHEN, CDR2 SYDVKM. This CDR3 comprises 14 residues. After removal of 6 bases from V and 9 bases from J, the junction contained 9 bases not matched to a gene. In DNA form, the CDR3 reads TGTGCCAGCAGCAACAATATGACAGGGGGTGAGCAGTTCTTC. It translates to CASSNNMTGGEQFF.

The rearrangement uses TRBV4-2 and TRBJ2-5; the match to TRBD2 covers 8 bases. J was trimmed by 5 bases and V by 0 bases; bases with no gene match: 14. This CDR3 is 18 amino acids long. Germline loops: CDR1 LGHNA, CDR2 YNFKEQ. This chain's CDR3 is CASSQEAATGGREETQYF. In DNA, the CDR3 is TGTGCCAGCAGCCAAGAGGCTGCAACGGGGGGGCGGGAGGAGACCCAGTACTTC.

In its sample, this clone was seen a few times. The rearrangement uses TRBV5-4 and TRBJ2-7; 7 bases agree with TRBD1. Germline CDR1 reads SGHNT; CDR2 reads YYREEE (reference sequence). J was trimmed by 12 bases and V by 4 bases; bases with no gene match: 10. The CDR3 spans 12 residues. The CDR3 here is CASSAVQGSLYF. The CDR3 nucleotides are TGTGCCAGCAGCGCCGTACAGGGGAGTCTGTACTTC.

V usage is TRBV30 and J usage is TRBJ1-5; D is perhaps TRBD1 (5 bases). V lost 3 bases to trimming and J lost 1 base, with 16 bases between them. CDR1 is GTSNPN and CDR2 is SVGIG in the germline V gene (reference sequence). This CDR3 region has 16 residues. The CDR3: CAWSPRAGPSNQPQHF. Written as DNA, the CDR3 is TGTGCCTGGAGCCCCCGTGCGGGACCCAGCAATCAGCCCCAGCATTTT.

The chain links TRBV6-1 to TRBJ1-4, with TRBD1 as a possible D gene (5 bases). The germline V and J ends were trimmed by 4 bases and 0 bases, with 12 bases remaining between them. The CDR3 runs 16 residues. Germline-derived CDR1 and CDR2 are MNHNS and SASEGT. This CDR3 reads CASSANGGATNEKLFF. CDR3 sequence (DNA): TGTGCCAGCAGTGCGAATGGGGGGGCAACTAATGAAAAACTGTTTTTT.

The chain carries TRBV19 and TRBJ1-2, with 7 bases matching TRBD1. This CDR3 has 13 amino acids. V was clipped by 4 bases and J by 9 bases; unmatched bases: 8. CDR1 and CDR2 from the germline V gene are LNHDA and SQIVND (reference sequence). The CDR3, as DNA: TGTGCCAGTAGTAAGGACAGGAGTTATAGCTACACCTTC. Translating it yields CASSKDRSYSYTF.

CDR3: CASSEGAGEGADTQYF. The CDR3 DNA follows: TGTGCCAGCAGCGAGGGTGCAGGGGAAGGGGCAGATACGCAGTATTTT. The chain couples TRBV5-4 to TRBJ2-3, with a tentative D call TRBD1 (6 bases). V lost 4 bases to trimming and J lost 4 bases, with 19 bases between them. The germline gives CDR1 SGHNT, CDR2 YYREEE (reference sequence). The CDR3 runs 16 residues.

About this clone itself: The junction shows a germline mismatch at one end, possibly a read error. The J gene is TRBJ2-4, the V gene TRBV11-2; D is possibly TRBD2 (7 bases). The CDR3 extends over 12 amino acids. The germline V gene encodes CDR1 SGHAT and CDR2 FQNNGV. The CDR3 here is CASSLGKGGFGF. The CDR3 nucleotides are TGTGCCAGCAGCTTAGGGAAGGGGGGGTTCGGCTTC.

This clone was counted a single time. The chain recombines TRBV10-1 with TRBJ1-1, with D perhaps TRBD1 (6 bases). Between the trimmed V and J ends, which lost 4 bases and 1 base, there was a span of 13 bases. Germline loops: CDR1 WNHNN, CDR2 SYGVQD (reference sequence). CDR3 length equals 15 residues. In nucleotides, the CDR3 is TGCGCCAGCAGTGCACAGGGAAGACCGAACACTGAAGCTTTCTTT. Translation gives CASSAQGRPNTEAFF.

The rearrangement links TRBV5-6 to TRBJ1-1, with D unclear. CDR3 length equals 18 residues. V was pared by 4 bases and J by 0 bases, with 22 bases between. Germline CDR1 is SGHDT and CDR2 is YYEEEE. CDR3 sequence: CASSGGSLRAFMNTEAFF. For the CDR3, the DNA is TGTGCCAGCAGCGGTGGCTCCCTTCGTGCTTTCATGAACACTGAAGCTTTCTTT.

The gene calls are TRBV10-3 and TRBJ1-4, with no clear D. CDR3 length: 15 residues. The germline V and J ends were trimmed by 0 bases and 4 bases, with 9 bases remaining between them. Per germline, CDR1 ENHRY and CDR2 SYGVKD. Here the CDR3 DNA reads TGTGCCATCAGTGAGTCTTCCGGCGGTAATGAAAAACTGTTTTTT. Protein sequence: CAISESSGGNEKLFF.

Written as DNA, the CDR3 is TGTGCCAGCAGCGTGACAGGGGGTGGGTATGAGCAGTTCTTC. The encoded protein is CASSVTGGGYEQFF. The J gene is TRBJ2-1, the V gene TRBV7-3; 9 positions match TRBD1. V dropped 5 bases and J dropped 8; count of bases not matched to a gene: 7. CDR1 is SGHTA and CDR2 is FQGTGA in the germline V gene. The CDR3 is 14 residues long.

This clone was counted a few times. The V and J genes are TRBV25-1 and TRBJ1-1; no clear D. The CDR3 is 15 amino acids. Germline-derived CDR1 and CDR2 are MGHDK and SYGVNS. Deletions cut 5 bases from V and 2 bases from J, with 15 bases between. The CDR3 loop is CASSYSGRGNTEAFF. The CDR3 DNA is TGTGCCAGCAGTTATTCCGGAAGAGGAAACACTGAAGCTTTCTTT. The full variable domain, with the rest looked up from reference TRBV25-1 and TRBJ1-1, is EADIYQTPRYLVIGTGKKITLECSQTMGHDKMYWYQQDPGMELHLIHYSYGVNSTEKGDLSSESTVSRIRTEHFPLTLESARPSHTSQYLCASSYSGRGNTEAFFGQGTRLTVV.